This entry describes one T cell receptor (beta chain). The data originate from a study of T-cell memory formation after mild COVID-19. MiXCR was run by TCRdb on the 5' RACE reads, yielding one entry per CDR3 protein. Counted here are over 150,000 distinct CDR3 sequences, roughly 13% occurring once; the ten biggest clones make up 2.5% to 3.5%. Germline V gene sequence: CDR1 SNHLY, CDR2 FYNNEI. The CDR3 is 16 amino acids. Trimming stripped 7 bases from V and 0 bases from J, with 16 bases between. This clonotype was obtained from a man between 18 and 29 years old who had mild COVID-19 (a few samples of this study predate the infection). Cell type and time point are not known. The sequencing input was PBMCs or a T cell subset sorted from them (not recorded which). The genes are TRBV2 and TRBJ2-4, with D uncertain. As DNA, the CDR3 is TGTGCCAGCATTCGACTTGTCCTTGAAGCCAAAAACATTCAGTACTTC. It yields the protein CASIRLVLEAKNIQYF.